The clone carrying this T cell receptor beta chain was seen at least ten times. The CDR3 is made up of 20 amino acids. Trimming pared 2 bases from V and 0 bases from J, leaving 22 bases between. CDR1 and CDR2 from the germline V gene are MDHEN and SYDVKM. Time point specified: longitudinal time-point 3. This sample is part of a study of neurological immune-mediated disorders. TCRdb processed the 5' RACE reads anew with MiXCR; each CDR3 protein has one entry. The sample carries roughly 100,000 distinct CDR3 sequences, 11% recorded once. V and J are TRBV28 and TRBJ2-2, with D possibly called TRBD1 or TRBD2 (5 bases each). Material: PBMCs. The sequence was obtained from a female donor with HTLV-1-associated myelopathy (HAM/TSP). As DNA, the CDR3 is TGTGCCAGCAGTTTAGGGATGGGGCGCTGGGGAGCCGCGAACACCGGGGAGCTGTTTTTT. Translated: CASSLGMGRWGAANTGELFF.